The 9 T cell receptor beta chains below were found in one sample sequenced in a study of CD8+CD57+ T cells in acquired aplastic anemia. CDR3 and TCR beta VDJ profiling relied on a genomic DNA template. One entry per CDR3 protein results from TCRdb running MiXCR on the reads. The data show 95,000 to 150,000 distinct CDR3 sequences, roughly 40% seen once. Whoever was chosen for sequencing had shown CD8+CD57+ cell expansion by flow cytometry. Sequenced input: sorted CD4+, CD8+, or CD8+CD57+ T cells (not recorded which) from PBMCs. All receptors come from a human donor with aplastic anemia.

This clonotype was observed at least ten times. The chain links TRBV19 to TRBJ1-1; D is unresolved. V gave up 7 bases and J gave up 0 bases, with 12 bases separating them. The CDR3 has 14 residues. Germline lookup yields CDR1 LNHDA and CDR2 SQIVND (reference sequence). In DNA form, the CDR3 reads TGTGCCAGTATTCTCAGTCCCATGAACACTGAAGCTTTCTTT. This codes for CASILSPMNTEAFF.

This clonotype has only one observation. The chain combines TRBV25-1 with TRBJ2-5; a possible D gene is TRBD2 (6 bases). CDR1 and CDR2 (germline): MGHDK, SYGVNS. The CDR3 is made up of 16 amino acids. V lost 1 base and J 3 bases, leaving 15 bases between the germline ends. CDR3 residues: CASSEWSFGGKETQYF. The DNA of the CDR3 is TGTGCCAGCAGTGAATGGAGTTTCGGGGGAAAAGAGACCCAGTACTTC. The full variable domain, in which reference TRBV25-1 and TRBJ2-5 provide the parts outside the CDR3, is EADIYQTPRYLVIGTGKKITLECSQTMGHDKMYWYQQDPGMELHLIHYSYGVNSTEKGDLSSESTVSRIRTEHFPLTLESARPSHTSQYLCASSEWSFGGKETQYFGPGTRLLVL.

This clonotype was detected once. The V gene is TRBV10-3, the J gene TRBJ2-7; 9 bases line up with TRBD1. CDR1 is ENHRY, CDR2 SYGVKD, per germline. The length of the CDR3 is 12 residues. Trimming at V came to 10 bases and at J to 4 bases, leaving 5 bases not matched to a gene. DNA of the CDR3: TGTGCCACCTCGGGACAGGGATACGAGCAGTACGTC. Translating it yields CATSGQGYEQYV.

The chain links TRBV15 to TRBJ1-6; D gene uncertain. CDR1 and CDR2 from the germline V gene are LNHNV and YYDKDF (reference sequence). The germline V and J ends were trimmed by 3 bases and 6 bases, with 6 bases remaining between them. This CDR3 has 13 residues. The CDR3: CATSRGSNSPLHF. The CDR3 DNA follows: TGTGCCACCAGCAGGGGTTCTAATTCACCCCTCCACTTT.

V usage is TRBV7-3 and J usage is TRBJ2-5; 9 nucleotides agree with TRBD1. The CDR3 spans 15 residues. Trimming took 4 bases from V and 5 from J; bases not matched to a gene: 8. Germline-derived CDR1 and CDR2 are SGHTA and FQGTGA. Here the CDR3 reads CASSSNTGGAETQYF. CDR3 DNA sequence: TGTGCCAGCAGCTCCAATACAGGGGGCGCCGAGACCCAGTACTTC.

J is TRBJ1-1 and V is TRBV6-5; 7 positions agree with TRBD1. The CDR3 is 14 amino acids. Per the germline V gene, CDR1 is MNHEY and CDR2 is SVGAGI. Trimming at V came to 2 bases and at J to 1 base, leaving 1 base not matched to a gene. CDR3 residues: CASSYEGANTEAFF. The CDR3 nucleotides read TGTGCCAGCAGTTACGAGGGGGCGAACACTGAAGCTTTCTTT.

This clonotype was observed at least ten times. The CDR3 protein is CASSTIQVPNEKLFF. CDR3 sequence (DNA): TGTGCCAGTAGTACTATACAAGTTCCTAATGAAAAACTGTTTTTT. The J gene is TRBJ1-4, the V gene TRBV19, with no clear D. From germline, CDR1 is LNHDA and CDR2 SQIVND (reference sequence). V lost 4 bases and J 3 bases, leaving 12 bases between the germline ends. The CDR3 runs 15 residues.

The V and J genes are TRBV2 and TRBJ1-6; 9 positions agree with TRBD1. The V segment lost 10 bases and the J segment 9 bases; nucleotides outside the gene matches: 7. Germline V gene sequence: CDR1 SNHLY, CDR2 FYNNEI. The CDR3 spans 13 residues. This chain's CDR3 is CATGQGLISPLHF. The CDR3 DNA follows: TGTGCCACCGGACAGGGGTTAATTTCACCCCTCCACTTT. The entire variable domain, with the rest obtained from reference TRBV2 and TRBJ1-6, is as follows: EPEVTQTPSHQVTQMGQEVILRCVPISNHLYFYWYRQILGQKVEFLVSFYNNEISEKSEIFDDQFSVERPDGSNFTLKIRSTKLEDSAMYFCATGQGLISPLHFGNGTRLTVT.

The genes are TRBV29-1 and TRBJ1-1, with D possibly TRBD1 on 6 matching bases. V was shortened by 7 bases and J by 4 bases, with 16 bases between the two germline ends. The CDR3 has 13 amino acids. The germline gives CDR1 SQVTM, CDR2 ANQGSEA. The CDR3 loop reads CSASWTEGTEAFF. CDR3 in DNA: TGCAGCGCCTCGTGGACAGAGGGCACTGAAGCTTTCTTT. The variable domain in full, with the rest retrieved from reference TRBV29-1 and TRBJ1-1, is SAVISQKPSRDICQRGTSLTIQCQVDSQVTMMFWYRQQPGQSLTLIATANQGSEATYESGFVIDKFPISRPNLTFSTLTVSNMSPEDSSIYLCSASWTEGTEAFFGQGTRLTVV.